These 10 T cell receptor beta chains were sequenced from one sample in a study of metastatic and nonmetastatic thyroid tumors. TCRdb called clones again from the PCR reads with MiXCR. The sample includes about 19,000 clones, roughly 17% seen only once; the top ten take less than 20%. Every patient underwent thyroid surgery untreated. Source material: blood. The receptors stem from a male donor with papillary thyroid cancer or a benign thyroid nodule (not recorded which). Some clones in this sample may be carry-over from other donors' samples.

As for this clone: A read error may produce the germline difference seen at one junction end. The sample contains more than one DNA sequence encoding this CDR3. The V gene is TRBV27, the J gene TRBJ2-3, with D perhaps TRBD1 (6 bases). The CDR3 is 13 residues long. The germline V gene encodes CDR1 MNHEY and CDR2 SMNVEV (reference sequence). This CDR3 reads CASSSQGSDTQYF. In DNA form, the CDR3 reads TGTGCCAGCAGTTCACAGGGCTCAGATACACAGTATTTT.

A note on this clone: With a much larger clone just one base away, this may be a read error. This sequence joins TRBV5-5 and TRBJ2-7, with no clear D. The CDR3 spans 13 residues. From germline, CDR1 is SGHKS and CDR2 YYEKEE (reference sequence). Trimming took off 6 bases at V and 4 bases at J, with 14 bases between the two ends. Here the CDR3 DNA reads TGTGCCAGCATCTTCGTTATGCATTACGAGCAGTACTTC. It is translated as CASIFVMHYEQYF.

This clone was detected many times. The gene calls are TRBV18 and TRBJ1-6; the D gene is possibly TRBD1 (5 bases). V was cut by 3 bases and J by 7 bases, with 13 bases left in between. CDR3 length: 15 residues. Germline CDR1 KGHSH, CDR2 LQKENI. CDR3 residues: CASSPSSPGNSPLHF. CDR3 coding DNA: TGTGCCAGCTCACCGTCCAGCCCAGGGAATTCACCCCTCCACTTT. The full variable domain, completed using reference TRBV18 and TRBJ1-6, is NAGVMQNPRHLVRRRGQEARLRCSPMKGHSHVYWYRQLPEEGLKFMVYLQKENIIDESGMPKERFSAEFPKEGPSILRIQQVVRGDSAAYFCASSPSSPGNSPLHFGNGTRLTVT.

This clone was observed many times. This chain links TRBV5-6 with TRBJ2-3, with D unresolved. Trimming took off 4 bases at V and 0 bases at J, with 18 bases between the two ends. The CDR3 loop spans 17 amino acids. In germline, CDR1 is SGHDT, CDR2 YYEEEE. CDR3 protein: CASSLSARGTSTDTQYF. The DNA for the CDR3 is TGTGCCAGCAGCCTCTCGGCTCGAGGAACTAGCACAGATACGCAGTATTTT.

This clone was detected ten times or more. The rearrangement joins TRBV19 to TRBJ2-2; no firm D call. CDR1 and CDR2 from the germline V gene are LNHDA and SQIVND (reference sequence). The CDR3 consists of 15 residues. V lost 6 bases, J lost 1 base, and 12 bases lay in between. The CDR3 is CASSSALWNTGELFF. As DNA, the CDR3 is TGTGCCAGTAGCTCGGCGCTTTGGAACACCGGGGAGCTGTTTTTT.

The rearrangement joins TRBV19 to TRBJ2-7; 10 bases match TRBD2. There are 14 residues in the CDR3. V shed 7 bases and J 6 bases; nucleotides not matched to a gene: 9. The germline CDR1 and CDR2 sequences are LNHDA and SQIVND (reference sequence). CDR3 sequence: CASICLAGGAEQYF. The CDR3 DNA follows: TGTGCCAGTATTTGTTTAGCGGGAGGTGCCGAGCAGTACTTC.

This clone was recorded at least ten times. This chain joins TRBV28 and TRBJ1-4; the match to TRBD1 covers 7 bases. Germline CDR1 and CDR2: MDHEN and SYDVKM. Trimming took 6 bases from V and 9 from J; bases not matched to a gene: 10. CDR3 size: 14 residues. The CDR3 loop reads CASSFGQVMQKLFF. The DNA of the CDR3 is TGTGCCAGCAGCTTCGGACAGGTCATGCAAAAACTGTTTTTT.

This clone has at least ten counts. The chain employs TRBV27 and TRBJ2-4; D call uncertain. This CDR3 is built from 16 residues. CDR1 is MNHEY, CDR2 SMNVEV, per germline (reference sequence). V shed 6 bases and J shed 2 bases, with 17 bases lying between them. The chain's CDR3 is CASSSPTRLSKNIQYF. CDR3 nucleotides: TGTGCCAGCAGCTCCCCCACCCGTCTATCCAAAAACATTCAGTACTTC.

This clone appeared many times. Distinct nucleotide sequences in the sample also encode this CDR3. The rearrangement uses TRBV20-1 and TRBJ2-5, with TRBD2 identical over 11 bases. CDR3 length: 13 residues. Germline V gives CDR1 DFQATT, CDR2 SNEGSKA (reference sequence). Trimming took 6 bases from V and 5 from J; bases not matched to a gene: 5. CDR3 coding DNA: TGCAGTGCGAGGACTAGCGGGCCTGAGACCCAGTACTTC. Protein product: CSARTSGPETQYF.

This chain connects TRBV28 to TRBJ2-1; perhaps TRBD2 as D (5 bases). The germline gives CDR1 MDHEN, CDR2 SYDVKM. Trimming cost V 6 bases and J 9 bases, with 15 bases left between them. The CDR3 extends over 13 amino acids. The CDR3 reads CASSPPHEGEQFF. The CDR3 DNA reads TGTGCCAGCAGCCCCCCCCATGAGGGTGAGCAGTTCTTC.